This T cell receptor beta chain was sequenced for a study of cytomegalovirus exposure and HLA in healthy donors. Study-wide results and caveats: Clonal expansion, a later analysis showed, was greater in HLA-associated TCR beta chains than in equally common others.

Both 60 Vbeta primers and 13 Jbeta primers went into the PCR. The method was immunoSEQ multiplex PCR; TCRdb's version includes in-frame clones alone and lacks a portion of them. Of approximately 80,000 clones listed, about 77% are singletons. The CDR3 has 14 residues. Trimming left V 5 bases short and J 4 bases short, with 14 bases between. Germline V gene data show CDR1 as MNHEY and CDR2 as SVGAGI. Details on this clone: Its antigen is still unknown.

Sequenced input: PBMCs. The chain recombines TRBV6-5 with TRBJ2-5; perhaps TRBD2 as D (5 bases). This sequence was found in a male donor in good health and CMV-seropositive. The CDR3 here is CASSLGLSPETQYF. The DNA of the CDR3 is TGTGCCAGCAGTCTCGGACTCAGCCCAGAGACCCAGTACTTC.